This TCR beta chain is from a study of control samples from healthy donors and cancer patients. The V and J ends lost 5 bases and 2 bases, in that order; junction bases with no gene match: 6. The CDR3 has 16 residues. Per germline, CDR1 MNHEY and CDR2 SMNVEV (reference sequence). Libraries were prepared by immunoSEQ multiplex PCR; TCRdb keeps only in-frame clonotypes and omits some of them. The table records fewer than 85,000 clones, about 95% of them present only once. The J gene is TRBJ2-1, the V gene TRBV27; 10 bases map to TRBD1. Sequenced material: blood. This clonotype originated in a young woman in good health. For the CDR3, the DNA is TGTGCCAGCAGTGCAGGGACAGGGGTGACCTACAATGAGCAGTTCTTC. Translation gives CASSAGTGVTYNEQFF.